This T cell receptor beta chain was sequenced in a study of beta chain features in type 1 diabetes. Worth noting for this clone: Other nucleotide sequences from this sample produce the same CDR3.

Looked up from germline, CDR1 is SGHTA and CDR2 is FQGNSA. The V end lost 1 base, the J end lost 2 bases, and 8 bases lay between the germline ends. This CDR3 has 14 amino acids. The sequenced template was cDNA made from the entire isolated RNA. Clones were read by immunoSEQ multiplex PCR, and TCRdb kept only the in-frame ones, dropping some. The sample has under 250,000 clones; around an eighth are singletons. This clonotype was sampled from a woman between 40 and 55 years old in good health. Material for sequencing was naive CD4+ T cells from blood. This sequence joins TRBV7-2 and TRBJ2-5; D gene ambiguous. The CDR3, as DNA: TGTGCCAGCAGCTTAGGAGGCGCTCAAGAGACCCAGTACTTC. Protein sequence: CASSLGGAQETQYF.